This is a list of T cell receptor beta chains from one sample in a study of T cells after yellow fever vaccination. MiXCR, applied by TCRdb to the 5' RACE reads, yields one record per CDR3 protein. Altogether about 230,000 distinct CDR3 sequences are present, 6.7% being singletons, with the ten largest covering more than 1%. The sample was CD4+ T cells sorted from PBMCs, taken on the day of the yellow fever booster vaccination. Receptors originate from a man aged 30 to 39 who received the YFV17D yellow fever vaccine. Each CDR3 is given with its conserved first and last residue. Fields, in order: V gene, D gene, clone size, J gene, CDR3 DNA, CDR3 protein. The D gene is left open where the match is weak. Some rows have no size entry. The others give once, few or many, or a class for an expanded clone.

TRBV6-5	.	many	TRBJ1-1	TGTGCCAGCAGTTCTTACAGGGTAAACACTGAAGCTTTCTTT	CASSSYRVNTEAFF
TRBV7-2	.	.	TRBJ2-7	TGTGCCAGCAGCCGAGGGGTCTTCTACGAGCAGTACTTC	CASSRGVFYEQYF
TRBV4-3	.	.	TRBJ2-2	TGCGCCAGCAGCCAAGAGGGCCTAGCGAACACCGGGGAGCTGTTTTTT	CASSQEGLANTGELFF
TRBV12-3/TRBV12-4	TRBD2	many	TRBJ2-3	TGTGCCAGCAGCCCCGGACTAGCGGGAGTAACAGATACGCAGTATTTT	CASSPGLAGVTDTQYF
TRBV29-1	TRBD1	many	TRBJ2-3	TGCAGCGTTGCGGGACAGGGGGCGTCGTTCACAGATACGCAGTATTTT	CSVAGQGASFTDTQYF
TRBV5-1	.	few	TRBJ2-2	TGCGCCAGCAGACCAAACCCGACCACCGGGGAGCTGTTTTTT	CASRPNPTTGELFF
TRBV5-1	TRBD2	many	TRBJ2-3	TGCGCCAGCAGCCAGGAGCGGGGCGATACGCAGTATTTT	CASSQERGDTQYF
TRBV12-3/TRBV12-4	.	many	TRBJ2-2	TGTGCCAGCAGTTACACCACGAACACCGGGGAGCTGTTTTTT	CASSYTTNTGELFF
TRBV10-1	TRBD2	few	TRBJ2-1	TGCGCCAGCAGCGACGGCGGGAGTCATAATGAGCAGTTCTTC	CASSDGGSHNEQFF
TRBV28	.	once	TRBJ2-1	TGTGCCAGCAAGGCTCCCCTTGCTCCTGGAAGCCCGGACAATGAGCAGTTCTTC	CASKAPLAPGSPDNEQFF
TRBV27	TRBD2	.	TRBJ2-5	TGTGCCAGCAGCCCTTCCGCGTTGGGGACTATTCGAGAGACCCAGTACTTC	CASSPSALGTIRETQYF
TRBV7-2	.	few	TRBJ2-3	TGTGCCAGCAGCTTAGGCTACAGGTCTAGCACAGATACGCAGTATTTT	CASSLGYRSSTDTQYF
TRBV6-4	TRBD1	.	TRBJ1-5	TGTGCCAGGACAGGGGAGGTTCAGCCCCAGCATTTT	CARTGEVQPQHF
TRBV29-1	.	many	TRBJ2-1	TGCAGCGTTGATAGCAGGTACAATGAGCAGTTCTTC	CSVDSRYNEQFF
TRBV6-5	TRBD2	many	TRBJ2-3	TGTGCCAGCAGCCCGCGCGGCGGAGCGGGAGCGACAGATACGCAGTATTTT	CASSPRGGAGATDTQYF
TRBV27	TRBD2	few	TRBJ2-5	TGTGCCAGCAGTAATAGCGGGGCCTACCAAGAGACCCAGTACTTC	CASSNSGAYQETQYF
TRBV20-1	TRBD1	.	TRBJ2-5	TGCAGTGCTCAGACAGGGGTTCGTGAGACCCAGTACTTC	CSAQTGVRETQYF
TRBV30	.	.	TRBJ2-1	TGTGCCTGGAGTGTTATTAGGCTAGATGAGCAGTTCTTC	CAWSVIRLDEQFF
TRBV7-2	.	.	TRBJ2-4	TGTGCCAGCAGCTCGATCACACTAGCCAAAAACATTCAGTACTTC	CASSSITLAKNIQYF
TRBV5-4	TRBD2	many	TRBJ2-2	TGTGCCAGCAGCTGGGGCGGGGGGAACACCGGGGAGCTGTTTTTT	CASSWGGGNTGELFF
TRBV20-1	.	many	TRBJ1-5	TGCAGTGCTGGCGAAGGGTGGTCGGGGACTTCGGGGCCCCAGCATTTT	CSAGEGWSGTSGPQHF
TRBV7-2	TRBD2	many	TRBJ2-7	TGTGCCAGCAGCTTACGTCCGGGAGGAACCTACGAGCAGTACTTC	CASSLRPGGTYEQYF
TRBV7-9	TRBD2	many	TRBJ2-2	TGTGCCAGCCGTCAACTAGCGGCGGCTCTCGGGGAGCTGTTTTTT	CASRQLAAALGELFF
TRBV5-4	TRBD1	.	TRBJ1-6	TGTGCCAGCCGGGACAGGGCGTCCTATAATTCACCCCTCCACTTT	CASRDRASYNSPLHF
TRBV5-1	TRBD2	few	TRBJ2-1	TGCGCCAGCAGCTCCCGCGGGGGGGTCGGGGCGAGCTCCTACAATGAGCAGTTCTTC	CASSSRGGVGASSYNEQFF
TRBV20-1	.	.	TRBJ2-7	TGCAGTGCTGGACGGGACCTGAGCTCCTACGAGCAGTACTTC	CSAGRDLSSYEQYF
TRBV20-1	.	many	TRBJ2-1	TGCAGTGCTAGAGATGGGCGGGTGGGGGGAGGCGAGTTCTTC	CSARDGRVGGGEFF
TRBV11-2	TRBD2	many	TRBJ2-3	TGTGCCAGCAGCTTAGGGACTAGTTCAGATACGCAGTATTTT	CASSLGTSSDTQYF
TRBV3-1	TRBD1	.	TRBJ1-1	TGTGCCTGCACCCAAGTCGACAGGGGGACTGAAGCTTTCTTT	CACTQVDRGTEAFF
TRBV5-6	.	.	TRBJ2-5	TGTGCCAGCAGCTTGTACTCTAGCGTTCAAGAGACCCAGTACTTC	CASSLYSSVQETQYF
TRBV18	.	.	TRBJ2-7	TGTGCCAGCTCACCCGACGAGTTCTCCTACGAGCAGTACTTC	CASSPDEFSYEQYF
TRBV12-3/TRBV12-4	.	.	TRBJ1-1	TGTGCCAGCAGCCTTTCTTTCTTTGGCGGTGAAGCTTTCTTT	CASSLSFFGGEAFF
TRBV30	TRBD1	.	TRBJ1-2	TGTGCCTGGAGTGTATCAGGGGGCGGTTATGGCTACACCTTC	CAWSVSGGGYGYTF
TRBV14	.	.	TRBJ2-7	TGTGCCAGCAGCCAAGCCAGGAGCTCAAGCTCCTACGAGCAGTACTTC	CASSQARSSSSYEQYF
TRBV5-6	.	few	TRBJ2-7	TGTGCCAGCAGCTACGGCCGGGACTGGATCTACGAGCAGTACTTC	CASSYGRDWIYEQYF
TRBV7-2	.	many	TRBJ1-1	TGTGCCAGCACCCGGGTTTTAACTGAAGCTTTCTTT	CASTRVLTEAFF
TRBV6-2/TRBV6-3	.	.	TRBJ2-3	TGTGCCAGCACGGATTGGTCGGATACGCAGTATTTT	CASTDWSDTQYF
TRBV12-3/TRBV12-4	TRBD1	few	TRBJ2-3	TGTGCCAGCTCCGGACAGGGGACCACAGATACGCAGTATTTT	CASSGQGTTDTQYF
TRBV2	TRBD1	many	TRBJ2-1	TGTGCCAGCAGTCTGGGACAGGGCTCTGGGCAGTTCTTC	CASSLGQGSGQFF
TRBV20-1	.	few	TRBJ2-1	TGCAGTGCTAGTTCTATAGGGGGGGGGCAGTTCTTC	CSASSIGGGQFF
TRBV18	.	.	TRBJ1-3	TGTGCCAGCTCACGAGAGAGCTCTGGAAACACCATATATTTT	CASSRESSGNTIYF
TRBV29-1	TRBD1	.	TRBJ2-5	TGCAGCGTTAACAGGGGATCCCAAGAGACCCAGTACTTC	CSVNRGSQETQYF
TRBV5-8	.	.	TRBJ2-7	TGTGCCAGGGGACCCACGGGCTACGAGCAGTACTTC	CARGPTGYEQYF
TRBV7-9	.	many	TRBJ1-1	TGTGCCAGCAGCTTAGCGGGGGGGGCTGAAGCTTTCTTT	CASSLAGGAEAFF
TRBV5-1	.	many	TRBJ2-7	TGCGCCAGCAGCCCAGGACACATCTACGAGCAGTACTTC	CASSPGHIYEQYF